This T cell receptor beta chain comes out of a study of PD-1 blockade in mismatch repair-deficient tumors. TCRdb keeps only in-frame clones here, not all; method: immunoSEQ multiplex PCR. Of some 130,000 clones listed, about nine tenths are singletons. The CDR3 sequence is 14 residues long. Unmatched junction bases numbered 9, after V lost 3 bases and J lost 8 bases. CDR1 SGHDN and CDR2 FVKESK come from the germline V gene. Mismatch repair deficiency was confirmed in all patients, by PCR or immunohistochemistry. Sequences were derived from peripheral blood, sampled approximately 69 weeks after starting pembrolizumab. The sequence derives from an adult with mismatch repair-deficient cancer. The V and J genes are TRBV14 and TRBJ1-2; 7 nucleotides match TRBD1. Here the CDR3 reads CASSQARTGGGYTF. The CDR3 nucleotides are TGTGCCAGCAGCCAGGCCCGGACAGGTGGCGGCTACACCTTC.